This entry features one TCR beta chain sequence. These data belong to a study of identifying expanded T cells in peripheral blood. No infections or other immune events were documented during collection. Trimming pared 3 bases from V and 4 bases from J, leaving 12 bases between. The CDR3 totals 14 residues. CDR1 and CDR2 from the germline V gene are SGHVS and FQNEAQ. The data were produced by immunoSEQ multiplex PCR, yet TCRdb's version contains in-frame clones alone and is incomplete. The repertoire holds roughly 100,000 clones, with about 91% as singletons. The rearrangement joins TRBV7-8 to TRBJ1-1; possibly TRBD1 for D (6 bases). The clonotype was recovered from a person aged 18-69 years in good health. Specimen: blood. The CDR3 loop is CASSFNRVLTEAFF. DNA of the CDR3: TGTGCCAGCAGCTTCAACAGGGTTCTCACTGAAGCTTTCTTT.